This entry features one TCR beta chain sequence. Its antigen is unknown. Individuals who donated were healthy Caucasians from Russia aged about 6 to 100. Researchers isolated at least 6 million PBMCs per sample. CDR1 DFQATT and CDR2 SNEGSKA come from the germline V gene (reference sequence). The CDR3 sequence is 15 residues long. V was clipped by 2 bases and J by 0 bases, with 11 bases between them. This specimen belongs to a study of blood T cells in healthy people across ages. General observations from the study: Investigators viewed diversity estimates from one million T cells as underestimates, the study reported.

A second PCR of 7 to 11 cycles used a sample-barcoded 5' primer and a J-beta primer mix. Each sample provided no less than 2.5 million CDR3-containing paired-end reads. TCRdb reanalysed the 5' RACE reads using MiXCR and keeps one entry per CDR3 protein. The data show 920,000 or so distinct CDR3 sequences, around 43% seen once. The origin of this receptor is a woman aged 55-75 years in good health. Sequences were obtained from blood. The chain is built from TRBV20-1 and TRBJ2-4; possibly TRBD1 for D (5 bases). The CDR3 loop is CSARSVGAAKNIQYF. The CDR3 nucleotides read TGCAGTGCTAGAAGCGTAGGGGCAGCCAAAAACATTCAGTACTTC.